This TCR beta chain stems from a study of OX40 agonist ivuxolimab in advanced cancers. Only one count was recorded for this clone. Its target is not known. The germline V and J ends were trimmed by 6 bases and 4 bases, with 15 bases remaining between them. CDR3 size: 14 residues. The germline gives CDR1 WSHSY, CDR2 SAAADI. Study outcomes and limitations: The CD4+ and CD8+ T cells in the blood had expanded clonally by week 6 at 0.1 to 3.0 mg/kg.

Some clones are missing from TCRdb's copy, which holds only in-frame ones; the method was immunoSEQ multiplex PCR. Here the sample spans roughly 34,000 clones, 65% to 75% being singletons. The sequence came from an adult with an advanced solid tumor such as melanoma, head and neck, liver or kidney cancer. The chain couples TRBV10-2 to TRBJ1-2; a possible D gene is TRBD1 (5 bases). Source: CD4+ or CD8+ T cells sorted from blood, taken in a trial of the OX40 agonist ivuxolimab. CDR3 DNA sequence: TGCGCCAGCAGAGACCAGGGATTAGTCTATGGCTACACCTTC. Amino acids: CASRDQGLVYGYTF.